This is a list of T cell receptor beta chains from one sample in a study of cytomegalovirus exposure and HLA in healthy donors. TCRdb keeps only in-frame clones here, not all; method: immunoSEQ multiplex PCR. The sample carries fewer than 85,000 clones, about 78% recorded once. Sequences were obtained from PBMCs. The receptors stem from a male donor in good health and CMV-seropositive. Both conserved end residues are part of each CDR3. A D gene is named only where the DNA matches it firmly. The size of a clone is reported for some rows only, either as once, few or many, or as a class for expanded clones.

D: -; V: TRBV19; size: few; J: TRBJ1-1; CDR3: CASSMGVQGIAFF; DNA: TGTGCCAGTAGTATGGGCGTCCAGGGTATAGCTTTCTTT
D: TRBD1; V: TRBV5-4; size: -; J: TRBJ1-1; CDR3: CASSLEGGEAFF; DNA: TGTGCCAGCAGCTTGGAAGGGGGCGAAGCTTTCTTT
D: TRBD1; V: TRBV7-6; size: -; J: TRBJ2-2; CDR3: CASSARDRGPGELFF; DNA: TGTGCCAGCAGCGCCCGGGACAGGGGGCCCGGGGAGCTGTTTTTT
D: -; V: TRBV7-9; size: -; J: TRBJ2-5; CDR3: CASSLESMASAYF; DNA: TGTGCCAGCAGCTTAGAGTCGATGGCCTCCGCGTACTTC
D: TRBD1; V: TRBV9; size: few; J: TRBJ2-7; CDR3: CASSVGGQLSYEQYF; DNA: TGTGCCAGCAGCGTAGGGGGACAGCTCTCCTACGAGCAGTACTTC
D: TRBD2; V: TRBV14; size: -; J: TRBJ2-3; CDR3: CASSQEGLATDTQYF; DNA: TGTGCCAGCAGCCAAGAGGGACTAGCCACAGATACGCAGTATTTT
D: -; V: TRBV9; size: -; J: TRBJ1-2; CDR3: CASSALRGPVPPSYGYTF; DNA: TGTGCCAGCAGCGCCCTCAGGGGCCCGGTCCCTCCCTCCTATGGCTACACCTTC
D: -; V: TRBV7-2; size: few; J: TRBJ2-7; CDR3: CASSLGSGLMGEQYF; DNA: TGTGCCAGCAGCTTAGGTTCGGGACTCATGGGCGAGCAGTACTTC
D: -; V: TRBV4-3; size: -; J: TRBJ1-2; CDR3: CASSQDVTGNYGYTF; DNA: TGCGCCAGCAGCCAAGATGTAACAGGGAACTATGGCTACACCTTC
D: -; V: TRBV6-1; size: -; J: TRBJ2-5; CDR3: CASSAIGEETQYF; DNA: TGTGCCAGCAGTGCAATAGGGGAAGAGACCCAGTACTTC
D: -; V: TRBV9; size: once; J: TRBJ1-1; CDR3: CASSVAVGQDEAFF; DNA: TGTGCCAGCAGCGTAGCGGTGGGGCAGGACGAAGCTTTCTTT
D: TRBD2; V: TRBV5-1; size: few; J: TRBJ2-7; CDR3: CASSLELAGSYEQYF; DNA: TGCGCCAGCAGCTTGGAGCTAGCGGGGTCCTACGAGCAGTACTTC
D: TRBD2; V: TRBV7-9; size: -; J: TRBJ2-6; CDR3: CASSLVFRTSGTGANVLTF; DNA: TGTGCCAGCAGCTTAGTTTTCCGGACTAGCGGGACTGGGGCCAACGTCCTGACTTTC
D: -; V: TRBV28; size: -; J: TRBJ1-2; CDR3: CASSLWSAGKSGYTF; DNA: TGTGCCAGCAGTTTATGGTCGGCAGGGAAGTCTGGCTACACCTTC
D: TRBD1; V: TRBV5-6; size: -; J: TRBJ2-7; CDR3: CASSWTGTDEQYF; DNA: TGTGCCAGCAGCTGGACCGGGACAGACGAGCAGTACTTC
D: -; V: TRBV6-5; size: once; J: TRBJ1-2; CDR3: CASSSDSLLGYGYTF; DNA: TGTGCCAGCAGTTCTGACAGCCTCTTAGGGTATGGCTACACCTTC
D: TRBD1; V: TRBV6-6; size: few; J: TRBJ1-1; CDR3: CASSYRGPTEAFF; DNA: TGTGCCAGCAGTTACAGGGGGCCAACTGAAGCTTTCTTT
D: -; V: TRBV7-9; size: -; J: TRBJ2-3; CDR3: CASSLARRTQYF; DNA: TGTGCCAGCAGCCTAGCGAGGCGTACGCAGTATTTT
D: -; V: TRBV5-5; size: -; J: TRBJ2-1; CDR3: CASSLGGENEQFF; DNA: TGTGCCAGCAGCTTGGGAGGAGAAAATGAGCAGTTCTTC
D: -; V: TRBV4-1; size: -; J: TRBJ2-6; CDR3: CASSQSRDIGANVLTF; DNA: TGCGCCAGCAGCCAGAGCCGGGACATTGGGGCCAACGTCCTGACTTTC
D: -; V: TRBV7-8; size: -; J: TRBJ2-1; CDR3: CASSLDGSLDEQFF; DNA: TGTGCCAGCAGCTTAGATGGTAGCCTGGATGAGCAGTTCTTC
D: TRBD1; V: TRBV25-1; size: -; J: TRBJ1-1; CDR3: CASSGTGQTEAFF; DNA: TGTGCCAGCAGCGGGACAGGGCAAACTGAAGCTTTCTTT
D: -; V: TRBV11-3; size: -; J: TRBJ2-4; CDR3: CASSLTSGNIQYF; DNA: TGTGCCAGCAGCTTAACCTCAGGAAACATTCAGTACTTC
D: -; V: TRBV7-2; size: -; J: TRBJ2-5; CDR3: CASSLLTVQETQYF; DNA: TGTGCCAGCAGCTTATTAACAGTCCAAGAGACCCAGTACTTC
D: TRBD2; V: TRBV27; size: once; J: TRBJ2-3; CDR3: CASSPHQLAVRFSDTQYF; DNA: TGTGCCAGCAGTCCCCATCAACTAGCGGTCCGGTTCTCAGATACGCAGTATTTT
D: TRBD1; V: TRBV7-6; size: few; J: TRBJ2-1; CDR3: CASSFYPGTGGYNEQFF; DNA: TGTGCCAGCAGCTTTTATCCCGGGACAGGGGGGTACAATGAGCAGTTCTTC
D: -; V: TRBV7-2; size: -; J: TRBJ1-1; CDR3: CASSREAFF; DNA: TGTGCCAGCAGCCGGGAGGCTTTCTTT
D: TRBD1; V: TRBV5-4; size: -; J: TRBJ2-2; CDR3: CASSRRDRGPSGELFF; DNA: TGTGCCAGCAGCCGCCGGGACAGGGGGCCGAGCGGGGAGCTGTTTTTT
D: TRBD2; V: TRBV5-4; size: -; J: TRBJ2-7; CDR3: CASSVGGTSYEQYF; DNA: TGTGCCAGCAGCGTGGGGGGGACTAGCTACGAGCAGTACTTC
D: -; V: TRBV21-1; size: -; J: TRBJ2-7; CDR3: CASKRIRPLLWEQYF; DNA: TGTGCCAGTAAGAGGATCAGACCCCTCCTCTGGGAGCAGTACTTC
D: -; V: TRBV30; size: -; J: TRBJ2-7; CDR3: CAWREVYEQYF; DNA: TGTGCCTGGCGGGAAGTCTACGAGCAGTACTTC
D: -; V: TRBV4-3; size: once; J: TRBJ2-5; CDR3: CASSQDDQAKETQYF; DNA: TGCGCCAGCAGCCAAGACGATCAGGCGAAAGAGACCCAGTACTTC
D: TRBD1; V: TRBV18; size: -; J: TRBJ2-5; CDR3: CASSPGQGMETQYF; DNA: TGTGCCAGCTCACCAGGACAGGGCATGGAGACCCAGTACTTC
D: TRBD1; V: TRBV5-1; size: -; J: TRBJ2-5; CDR3: CASSLEGQGVGETQYF; DNA: TGCGCCAGCAGCTTGGAGGGACAGGGGGTTGGGGAGACCCAGTACTTC
D: -; V: TRBV27; size: -; J: TRBJ2-7; CDR3: CASSSWTAFGEQYF; DNA: TGTGCCAGCAGTTCGTGGACTGCCTTCGGCGAGCAGTACTTC
D: -; V: TRBV5-1; size: once; J: TRBJ2-1; CDR3: CASSFAGQGDEQFF; DNA: TGCGCCAGCAGCTTCGCAGGGCAGGGCGATGAGCAGTTCTTC
D: -; V: TRBV10-1; size: few; J: TRBJ1-2; CDR3: CASSDYSGTGYTF; DNA: TGCGCCAGCAGTGACTACAGCGGTACTGGCTACACCTTC
D: -; V: TRBV6-1; size: -; J: TRBJ2-7; CDR3: CGTEGATSEQYF; DNA: TGTGGTACGGAGGGGGCTACGTCCGAGCAGTACTTC
D: TRBD1; V: TRBV28; size: -; J: TRBJ1-1; CDR3: CASRGGTGLMNTEAFF; DNA: TGTGCCAGCAGGGGGGGGACAGGGCTCATGAACACTGAAGCTTTCTTT
D: TRBD1; V: TRBV6-1; size: -; J: TRBJ2-3; CDR3: CASGDRGLGDTQYF; DNA: TGTGCCAGCGGAGACAGGGGGCTGGGAGATACGCAGTATTTT
D: TRBD1; V: TRBV19; size: -; J: TRBJ2-7; CDR3: CASGQGPYEQYF; DNA: TGTGCCAGCGGACAGGGGCCTTACGAGCAGTACTTC
D: TRBD1; V: TRBV5-1; size: -; J: TRBJ1-1; CDR3: CASSPGQGRTEAFF; DNA: TGCGCCAGCTCGCCGGGACAGGGCCGAACTGAAGCTTTCTTT
D: -; V: TRBV6-6; size: -; J: TRBJ2-7; CDR3: CASTPVAGAPYEQYF; DNA: TGTGCCAGCACGCCAGTTGCAGGGGCGCCGTACGAGCAGTACTTC
D: -; V: TRBV7-2; size: -; J: TRBJ2-3; CDR3: CASSQPGGADTQYF; DNA: TGTGCCAGCAGCCAGCCGGGCGGGGCAGATACGCAGTATTTT
D: -; V: TRBV27; size: -; J: TRBJ2-7; CDR3: CASSPGPGHHEQYF; DNA: TGTGCCAGCAGTCCAGGGCCAGGTCACCACGAGCAGTACTTC